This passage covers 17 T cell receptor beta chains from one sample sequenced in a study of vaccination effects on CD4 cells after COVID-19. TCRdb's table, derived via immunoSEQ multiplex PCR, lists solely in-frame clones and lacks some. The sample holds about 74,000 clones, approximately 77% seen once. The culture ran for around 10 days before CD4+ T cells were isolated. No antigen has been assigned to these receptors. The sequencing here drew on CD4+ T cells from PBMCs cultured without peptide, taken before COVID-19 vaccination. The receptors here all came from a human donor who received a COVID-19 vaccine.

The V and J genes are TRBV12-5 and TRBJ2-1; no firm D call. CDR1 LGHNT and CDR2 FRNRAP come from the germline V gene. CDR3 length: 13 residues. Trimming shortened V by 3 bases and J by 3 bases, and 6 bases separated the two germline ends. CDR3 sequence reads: CASGLTDYNEQFF. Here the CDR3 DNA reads TGTGCTAGTGGTTTAACAGACTACAATGAGCAGTTCTTC.

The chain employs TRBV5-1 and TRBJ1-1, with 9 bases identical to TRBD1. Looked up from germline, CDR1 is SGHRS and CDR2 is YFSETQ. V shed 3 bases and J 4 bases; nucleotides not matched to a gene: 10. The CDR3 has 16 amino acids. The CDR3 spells CASSSTQGAEITEAFF. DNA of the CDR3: TGCGCCAGCAGCTCGACACAGGGGGCAGAGATCACTGAAGCTTTCTTT.

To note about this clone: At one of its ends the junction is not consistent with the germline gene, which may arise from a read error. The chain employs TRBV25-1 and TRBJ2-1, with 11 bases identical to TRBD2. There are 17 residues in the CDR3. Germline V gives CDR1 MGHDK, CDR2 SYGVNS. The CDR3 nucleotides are TGTGCCAGCAGTGAACCTAGCGGGGGGAGCTCCTACAATAAGCAGTTCTTC. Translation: CASSEPSGGSSYNKQFF.

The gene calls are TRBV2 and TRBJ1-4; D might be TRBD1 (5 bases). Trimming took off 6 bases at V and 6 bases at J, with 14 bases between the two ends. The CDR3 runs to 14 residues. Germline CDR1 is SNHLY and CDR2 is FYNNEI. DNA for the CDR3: TGTGCCAGCAGCCCGGGACGGCGCGATGAAAAACTGTTTTTT. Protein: CASSPGRRDEKLFF.

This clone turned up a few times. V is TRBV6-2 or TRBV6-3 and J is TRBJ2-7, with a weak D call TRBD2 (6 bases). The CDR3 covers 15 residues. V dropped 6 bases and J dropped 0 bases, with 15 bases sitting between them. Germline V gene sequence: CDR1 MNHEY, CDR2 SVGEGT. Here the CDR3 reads CASSPGGSSSYEQYV. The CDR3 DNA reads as TGTGCCAGCAGCCCCGGGGGATCTAGCTCCTACGAGCAGTACGTC.

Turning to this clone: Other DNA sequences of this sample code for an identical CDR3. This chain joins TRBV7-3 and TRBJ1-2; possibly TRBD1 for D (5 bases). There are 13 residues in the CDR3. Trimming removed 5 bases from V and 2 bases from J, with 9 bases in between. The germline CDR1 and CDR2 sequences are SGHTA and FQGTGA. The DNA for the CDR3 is TGTGCCAGCAGCCCGGACAAAAACTATGGCTACACCTTC. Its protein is CASSPDKNYGYTF.

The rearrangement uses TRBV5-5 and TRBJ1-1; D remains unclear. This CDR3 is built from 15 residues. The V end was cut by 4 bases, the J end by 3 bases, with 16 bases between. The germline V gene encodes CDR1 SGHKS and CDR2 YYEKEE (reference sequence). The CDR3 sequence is CASSLPSGLDTEAFF. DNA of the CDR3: TGTGCCAGCAGCCTACCTAGCGGGCTCGACACTGAAGCTTTCTTT.

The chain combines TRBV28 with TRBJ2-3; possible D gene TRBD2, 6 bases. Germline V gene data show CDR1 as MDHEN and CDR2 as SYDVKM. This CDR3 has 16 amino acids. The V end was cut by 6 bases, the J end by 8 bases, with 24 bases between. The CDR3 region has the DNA TGTGCCAGCAGGTCGTCCGGGACTGGCACACGAGGTACGCAGTATTTT. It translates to CASRSSGTGTRGTQYF.

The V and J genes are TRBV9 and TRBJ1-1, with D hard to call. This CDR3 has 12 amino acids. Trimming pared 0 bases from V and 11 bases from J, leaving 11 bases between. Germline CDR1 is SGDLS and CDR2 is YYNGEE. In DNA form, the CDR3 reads TGTGCCAGCAGCGTAGATGAGGGCAGGGCTTTCTTT. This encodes CASSVDEGRAFF.

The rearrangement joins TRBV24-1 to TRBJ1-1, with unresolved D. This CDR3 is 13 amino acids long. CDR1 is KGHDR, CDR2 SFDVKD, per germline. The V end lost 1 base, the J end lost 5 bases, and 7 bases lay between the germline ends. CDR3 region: CATSDLGRTEAFF. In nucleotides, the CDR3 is TGTGCCACCAGTGATTTAGGGAGGACTGAAGCTTTCTTT.

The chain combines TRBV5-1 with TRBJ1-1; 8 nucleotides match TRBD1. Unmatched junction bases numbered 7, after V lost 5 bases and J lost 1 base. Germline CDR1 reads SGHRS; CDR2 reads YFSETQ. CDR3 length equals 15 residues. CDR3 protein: CASRGQGAGNTEAFF. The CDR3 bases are TGCGCCAGCAGAGGCCAGGGGGCAGGGAACACTGAAGCTTTCTTT. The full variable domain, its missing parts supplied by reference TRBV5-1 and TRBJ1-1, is KAGVTQTPRYLIKTRGQQVTLSCSPISGHRSVSWYQQTPGQGLQFLFEYFSETQRNKGNFPGRFSGRQFSNSRSEMNVSTLELGDSALYLCASRGQGAGNTEAFFGQGTRLTVV.

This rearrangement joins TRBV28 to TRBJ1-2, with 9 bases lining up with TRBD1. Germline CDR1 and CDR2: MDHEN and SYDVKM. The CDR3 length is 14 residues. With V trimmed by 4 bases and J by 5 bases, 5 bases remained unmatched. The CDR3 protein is CASSSRDRVYGYTF. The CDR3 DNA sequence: TGTGCCAGCAGTTCACGGGACAGGGTGTATGGCTACACCTTC.

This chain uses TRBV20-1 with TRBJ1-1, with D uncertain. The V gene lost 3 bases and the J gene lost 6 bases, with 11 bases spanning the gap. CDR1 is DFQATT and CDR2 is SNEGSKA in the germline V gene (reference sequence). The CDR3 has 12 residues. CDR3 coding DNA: TGCAGTGCTAGTAGGCAGTCACCTGAAGCTTTCTTT. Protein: CSASRQSPEAFF.

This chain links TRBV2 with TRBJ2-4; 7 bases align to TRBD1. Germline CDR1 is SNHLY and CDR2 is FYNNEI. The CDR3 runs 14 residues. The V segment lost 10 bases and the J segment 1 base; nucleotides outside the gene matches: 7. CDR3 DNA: TGTGCCACCCGGGACAGTTGGGCCAAAAACATTCAGTACTTC. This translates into CATRDSWAKNIQYF. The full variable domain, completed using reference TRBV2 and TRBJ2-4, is EPEVTQTPSHQVTQMGQEVILRCVPISNHLYFYWYRQILGQKVEFLVSFYNNEISEKSEIFDDQFSVERPDGSNFTLKIRSTKLEDSAMYFCATRDSWAKNIQYFGAGTRLSVL.

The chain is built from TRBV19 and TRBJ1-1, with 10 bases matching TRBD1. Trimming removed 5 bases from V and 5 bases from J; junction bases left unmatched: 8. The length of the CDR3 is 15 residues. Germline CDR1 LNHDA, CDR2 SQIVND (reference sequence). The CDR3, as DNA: TGTGCCAGTAGTCCCGTCCCGGGACAGGGGACTGAAGCTTTCTTT. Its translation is CASSPVPGQGTEAFF.

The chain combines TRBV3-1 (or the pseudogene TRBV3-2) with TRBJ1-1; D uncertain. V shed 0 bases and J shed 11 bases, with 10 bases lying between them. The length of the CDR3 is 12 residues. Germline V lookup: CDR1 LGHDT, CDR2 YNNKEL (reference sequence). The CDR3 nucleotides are TGTGCCAGCAGCCAAGAAGACACTGGGGCTTTCTTT. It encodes CASSQEDTGAFF.

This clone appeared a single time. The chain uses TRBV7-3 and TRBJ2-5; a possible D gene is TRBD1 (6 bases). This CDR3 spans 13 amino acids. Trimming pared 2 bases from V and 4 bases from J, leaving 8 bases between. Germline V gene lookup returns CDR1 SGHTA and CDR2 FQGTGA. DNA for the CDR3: TGTGCCAGCAGCTTAGACAGGCGAGAGACCCAGTACTTC. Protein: CASSLDRRETQYF.